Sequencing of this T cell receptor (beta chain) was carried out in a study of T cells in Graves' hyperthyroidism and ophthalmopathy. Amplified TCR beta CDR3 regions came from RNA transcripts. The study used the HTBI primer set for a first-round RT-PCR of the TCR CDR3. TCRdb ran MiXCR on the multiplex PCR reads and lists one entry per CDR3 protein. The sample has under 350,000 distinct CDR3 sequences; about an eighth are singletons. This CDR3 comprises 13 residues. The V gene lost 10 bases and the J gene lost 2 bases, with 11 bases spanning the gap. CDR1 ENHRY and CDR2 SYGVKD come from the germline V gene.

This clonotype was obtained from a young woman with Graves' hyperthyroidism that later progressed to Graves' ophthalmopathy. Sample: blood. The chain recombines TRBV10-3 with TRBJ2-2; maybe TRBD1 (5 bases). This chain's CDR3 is CATSQANTGELFF. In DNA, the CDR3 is TGTGCCACCTCACAGGCAAACACCGGGGAGCTGTTTTTT.